The 8 T cell receptor beta chains in this list originate from one sample, sequenced in a study of T-cell memory formation after mild COVID-19. TCRdb reprocessed the 5' RACE reads with MiXCR, giving one entry per CDR3 protein. This table has 140,000 to 150,000 distinct CDR3 sequences, 20% to 25% appearing once. Source material: PBMCs or a T cell subset sorted from them (not recorded which). All receptors derive from an adult woman who had mild COVID-19 (a few samples of this study predate the infection). Cell type and time point are not known.

The sample holds a few counts of this clonotype. V is TRBV28 and J is TRBJ2-5; D is possibly TRBD1 (6 bases). Germline values: CDR1 MDHEN, CDR2 SYDVKM. The CDR3 is 15 residues long. V was clipped by 4 bases and J by 0 bases, with 12 bases between them. The CDR3, as DNA: TGTGCCAGCAGTTCCTCAGGGGAGTACCAAGAGACCCAGTACTTC. Translation: CASSSSGEYQETQYF.

The table lists this clonotype with a few counts. The V and J genes are TRBV15 and TRBJ2-2; 8 nucleotides line up with TRBD2. After removal of 1 base from V and 5 bases from J, the junction contained 9 bases not matched to a gene. The CDR3 is 17 residues long. CDR1 is LNHNV, CDR2 YYDKDF, per germline (reference sequence). CDR3: CATSRGGLAGETGELFF. CDR3 nucleotides: TGTGCCACCAGCAGAGGAGGTCTAGCGGGTGAAACCGGGGAGCTGTTTTTT.

This clonotype came up a few times. The J gene is TRBJ2-1, the V gene TRBV11-2, with 7 bases fitting TRBD2. Germline V gene lookup returns CDR1 SGHAT and CDR2 FQNNGV. The junction had 18 bases not matched to a gene; V was cut back by 4 bases and J by 0 bases. This CDR3 is built from 20 residues. CDR3 nucleotide sequence: TGTGCCAGCAGCTGGTTTCTAGCGGACGAAACCAAGAGCTCCTACAATGAGCAGTTCTTC. Translation: CASSWFLADETKSSYNEQFF.

This clonotype turned up a few times. V usage is TRBV9 and J usage is TRBJ2-1, with 9 bases matching TRBD2. Germline CDR1 is SGDLS and CDR2 is YYNGEE. The J segment lost 6 bases and the V segment lost 6 bases, leaving 7 bases of the junction unmatched. The CDR3 extends over 14 amino acids. CDR3 region: CASNRAGGRNEQFF. DNA of the CDR3: TGTGCCAGCAATCGGGCGGGAGGGCGCAATGAGCAGTTCTTC.

Written as DNA, the CDR3 is TGTGCCAGTCAGGGTGATGTGAACACTGAAGCTTTCTTT. The encoded protein is CASQGDVNTEAFF. The V gene is TRBV6-5, the J gene TRBJ1-1; a weak D match, TRBD1 (5 bases). Germline V gene lookup returns CDR1 MNHEY and CDR2 SVGAGI. The CDR3 runs 13 residues. V was cut by 9 bases and J by 0 bases, with 11 bases left in between.

This chain connects TRBV5-6 to TRBJ1-2; D unresolved. Trimming took 2 bases from V and 2 from J, leaving 4 bases between them. Germline assignment: CDR1 SGHDT and CDR2 YYEEEE. The length of the CDR3 is 12 residues. The DNA of the CDR3 is TGTGCCAGCAGCTTATACAACTATGGCTACACCTTC. Translated: CASSLYNYGYTF.

The V and J genes are TRBV21-1 and TRBJ2-5. TRBV21-1 is tagged as a pseudogene. The CDR3 totals 13 residues. CDR3 residues: CASSKEESETQYF. The CDR3 DNA is TGTGCCAGCAGCAAAGAGGAATCAGAGACCCAGTACTTC.

CDR3 sequence (DNA): TGTGCCAGCAGCTTAGGAACCGAGGGTGAAGCTTTCTTT. Translated: CASSLGTEGEAFF. The rearrangement joins TRBV7-3 to TRBJ1-1; D unresolved. The V and J ends lost 2 bases and 7 bases respectively, with 11 bases between them. The CDR3 contains 13 residues. Germline-derived CDR1 and CDR2 are SGHTA and FQGTGA. Full variable domain (missing parts from reference TRBV7-3 and TRBJ1-1): GAGVSQTPSNKVTEKGKYVELRCDPISGHTALYWYRQSLGQGPEFLIYFQGTGAADDSGLPNDRFFAVRPEGSVSTLKIQRTERGDSAVYLCASSLGTEGEAFFGQGTRLTVV.